Shown below are 18 T cell receptor beta chains from a single sample sequenced in a study of beta chain features in type 1 diabetes. General observations from the study: Across all four CD4+ subsets, people with type 1 diabetes showed modestly shorter TCRB CDR3s.

The antigens these receptors bind are not known. Sequenced material consisted of expressed TCRB transcripts (all of the isolated RNA was reverse transcribed). Sequencing used immunoSEQ multiplex PCR; TCRdb keeps in-frame clones, though not all of them. The top ten clones hold roughly 0.095% of a sample with some 170,000 clones, around 63% of them seen once. The material sequenced was naive CD4+ T cells from blood. The receptor source for this set is a man aged 25-45 years with type 1 diabetes.

This clone showed up just once. This chain links TRBV7-2 with TRBJ2-1, with D tentatively TRBD2 (6 bases). Looked up from germline, CDR1 is SGHTA and CDR2 is FQGNSA. V was cut by 4 bases and J by 4 bases, with 14 bases left in between. The CDR3 totals 15 residues. For the CDR3, the DNA is TGTGCCAGCAGCTCCAGGGACTTACTTTACAATGAGCAGTTCTTC. Translating it yields CASSSRDLLYNEQFF.

The chain couples TRBV18 to TRBJ2-3; D tentatively reads TRBD1 or TRBD2 (5 bases each). V lost 3 bases and J 1 base, leaving 8 bases between the germline ends. Germline V gene data show CDR1 as KGHSH and CDR2 as LQKENI. CDR3 size: 14 residues. The DNA for the CDR3 is TGTGCCAGCTCACCCGGGACGGGCACAGATACGCAGTATTTT. Translating gives CASSPGTGTDTQYF.

CDR3 protein: CASSQDAGAGYTF. The CDR3 DNA sequence: TGCGCCAGCAGCCAAGATGCAGGGGCTGGCTACACCTTC. The chain recombines TRBV4-3 with TRBJ1-2; possible D gene TRBD1, 6 bases. Germline loops: CDR1 LGHNA, CDR2 YSLEER. V gave up 0 bases and J gave up 7 bases, with 9 bases separating them. The CDR3 has 13 amino acids.

The CDR3 loop is CASSEGTSGVETQYF. CDR3 in DNA: TGTGCCAGCAGTGAGGGGACTAGCGGGGTTGAGACCCAGTACTTC. The gene calls are TRBV2 and TRBJ2-5; 13 nucleotides agree with TRBD2. V lost 3 bases, J lost 5 bases, and 3 bases stayed unmatched. This CDR3 comprises 15 residues. Germline lookup yields CDR1 SNHLY and CDR2 FYNNEI.

The chain has TRBV28 and TRBJ2-3, with D possibly TRBD2 on 6 matching bases. This CDR3 region has 14 residues. Between the trimmed V and J ends, which lost 7 bases and 5 bases, there was a span of 16 bases. Germline V CDR1 and CDR2: MDHEN, SYDVKM. The CDR3, as DNA: TGTGCCAGCAAGGAGGGTGGGGCGGTAGATACGCAGTATTTT. Protein: CASKEGGAVDTQYF.

Here the CDR3 reads CASSYNRGRETQYF. CDR3 DNA: TGTGCCAGCAGCTACAACAGGGGGCGAGAGACCCAGTACTTC. V is TRBV7-2 and J is TRBJ2-5; 9 nucleotides agree with TRBD1. Germline V CDR1 and CDR2: SGHTA, FQGNSA. After removal of 4 bases from V and 4 bases from J, the junction contained 4 bases not matched to a gene. The CDR3 loop spans 14 amino acids.

This rearrangement joins TRBV5-1 to TRBJ2-7, with TRBD1 matching over 9 bases. The J call may be in error: the DNA end matches TRBJ2-5 better. The CDR3 length is 15 residues. The germline V gene encodes CDR1 SGHRS and CDR2 YFSETQ. CDR3 sequence (DNA): TGCGCCAGCAGCTCGCCGGACAGGGGCGGAGAGACCCAGTACTTC. Translating it yields CASSSPDRGGETQYF.

The chain carries TRBV30 and TRBJ1-1; a possible D gene is TRBD1 (6 bases). The CDR3 length is 14 residues. Between the trimmed V and J ends, which lost 3 bases and 1 base, there was a span of 12 bases. The germline V gene has CDR1 GTSNPN and CDR2 SVGIG (reference sequence). CDR3 coding DNA: TGTGCCTGGAGCCGGACAGCGCGGAACACTGAAGCTTTCTTT. Protein product: CAWSRTARNTEAFF.

The chain has TRBV20-1 and TRBJ1-1, with D hard to call. Germline CDR1 and CDR2: DFQATT and SNEGSKA (reference sequence). This CDR3 is 11 amino acids long. With 4 bases removed from V and 1 base from J, the gap between germline ends came to 4 bases. CDR3 DNA sequence: TGCAGTGCTAAGACGAACACTGAAGCTTTCTTT. It yields the protein CSAKTNTEAFF.

This clone was seen only a few times. CDR3 nucleotide sequence: TGTGCCAGCAGTGAGTTGGGACAGGGGTGGGTGAATGAGCAGTTCTTC. Translating gives CASSELGQGWVNEQFF. The rearrangement uses TRBV25-1 and TRBJ2-1, with 10 bases aligning to TRBD1. The CDR3 covers 16 residues. The V gene's germline CDR1 is MGHDK and CDR2 SYGVNS. Trimming took 3 bases from V and 7 from J; bases not matched to a gene: 9. Full variable domain (outside the CDR3, taken from reference TRBV25-1 and TRBJ2-1): EADIYQTPRYLVIGTGKKITLECSQTMGHDKMYWYQQDPGMELHLIHYSYGVNSTEKGDLSSESTVSRIRTEHFPLTLESARPSHTSQYLCASSELGQGWVNEQFFGPGTRLTVL.

J is TRBJ2-3 and V is TRBV9; D may be TRBD1 (6 bases). The germline V and J ends were trimmed by 3 bases and 0 bases, with 14 bases remaining between them. Germline CDR1 is SGDLS and CDR2 is YYNGEE. This CDR3 comprises 16 residues. The CDR3: CASSGRTATSTDTQYF. The CDR3 DNA sequence: TGTGCCAGCAGCGGAAGGACAGCTACCAGCACAGATACGCAGTATTTT.

V and J are TRBV30 and TRBJ1-2; D unclear. CDR1 and CDR2 (germline): GTSNPN, SVGIG (reference sequence). V was clipped by 4 bases and J by 6 bases, with 12 bases between them. This CDR3 has 12 residues. In DNA, the CDR3 is TGTGCCTGGATTGGCGGGATCAATGGCTACACCTTC. This translates into CAWIGGINGYTF.

J is TRBJ2-5 and V is TRBV4-3; 7 nucleotides match TRBD1. The CDR3 has 13 residues. The germline V gene encodes CDR1 LGHNA and CDR2 YSLEER. The V and J ends lost 8 bases and 3 bases, in that order; junction bases with no gene match: 6. The CDR3 here is CASARQGEETQYF. Here the CDR3 DNA reads TGCGCCAGCGCTCGTCAGGGGGAAGAGACCCAGTACTTC.

The rearrangement joins TRBV25-1 to TRBJ1-1; D not certain. This CDR3 is 14 amino acids long. Trimming left V 4 bases short and J 2 bases short, with 11 bases between. Germline V gene data show CDR1 as MGHDK and CDR2 as SYGVNS. CDR3 amino acids: CASSGVAPNTEAFF. In nucleotides, the CDR3 is TGTGCCAGCAGTGGGGTGGCACCTAACACTGAAGCTTTCTTT.

This chain joins TRBV13 and TRBJ2-3; 13 positions agree with TRBD2. The V and J ends lost 5 bases and 3 bases, in that order; junction bases with no gene match: 8. The V gene's germline CDR1 is PRHDT and CDR2 FYEKMQ (reference sequence). CDR3 length equals 17 residues. The CDR3 DNA follows: TGTGCCAGCAGCCCCCTACTAGCGGGGGGGCCGACAGATACGCAGTATTTT. Translated, it gives CASSPLLAGGPTDTQYF.

The chain is built from TRBV30 and TRBJ2-5; 9 bases agree with TRBD2. With V trimmed by 2 bases and J by 1 base, 2 bases remained unmatched. CDR3 size: 14 residues. Germline CDR1 reads GTSNPN; CDR2 reads SVGIG (reference sequence). CDR3 bases: TGTGCCTGGAGTCTGGGACTAGCCCAAGAGACCCAGTACTTC. This codes for CAWSLGLAQETQYF.

This clone was seen only a few times. The chain employs TRBV29-1 and TRBJ2-7, with D possibly matching TRBD2 (5 bases). CDR1 and CDR2 from the germline V gene are SQVTM and ANQGSEA. V gave up 6 bases and J gave up 2 bases, with 11 bases separating them. The CDR3 consists of 12 residues. The CDR3 region is CSVGERTYEQYF. The CDR3 bases are TGCAGCGTCGGGGAGAGGACCTACGAGCAGTACTTC.

This rearrangement joins TRBV11-2 to TRBJ1-5, with D uncertain. Trimming stripped 1 base from V and 1 base from J, with 5 bases between. Looked up from germline, CDR1 is SGHAT and CDR2 is FQNNGV. This CDR3 contains 14 residues. The CDR3 nucleotides read TGTGCCAGCAGCTTAGGGCGGAGCAATCAGCCCCAGCATTTT. It encodes CASSLGRSNQPQHF.